This TCR beta chain was captured by sequencing in a study of T-cell memory formation after mild COVID-19. Looking at the study overall: The two donors had largely donor-specific TCR clusters.

Findings and caveats of the study: Second-wave clones with a day 37 peak had unconfirmed SARS-CoV-2 specificity. Later expanders leaned CD4+, whereas clones that contracted between day 15 and 85 were balanced CD4/CD8.

The V end was cut by 3 bases, the J end by 3 bases, with 10 bases between. Germline loops: CDR1 MDHEN, CDR2 SYDVKM. This CDR3 contains 14 residues. As to this clonotype: Its matching antigen is unknown.

TCR alpha and TCR beta cDNA libraries carrying sample barcodes and UMIs came from 5'RACE with constant-segment primers. TCRdb recomputed calls from the 5' RACE reads with MiXCR, one row per CDR3 protein. The table records a few hundred thousand distinct CDR3 sequences, 15% to 20% of them present only once. The V and J genes are TRBV28 and TRBJ2-3, with unresolved D. The sequence was obtained from a man younger than 30 who had mild COVID-19 (a few samples of this study predate the infection). Cell type and time point are not known. The sample consisted of PBMCs or a T cell subset sorted from them (not recorded which). CDR3 protein: CASSFGLDTDTQYF. DNA for the CDR3: TGTGCCAGCAGTTTTGGGCTAGATACAGATACGCAGTATTTT.